This record covers a single TCR beta chain. Antigen unknown. This entry is derived from a study of shared clonotypes between healthy human individuals. Naive CD8 cells lacked CD45RO and underwent positive selection for CCR7, leaving out terminally differentiated effector memory CD45RA+ cells. CDR3 length: 15 amino acids. The V end was cut by 2 bases, the J end by 4 bases, with 14 bases between. Looked up from germline, CDR1 is MNHEY and CDR2 is SMNVEV (reference sequence). TCRdb keeps only in-frame clones here, not all; method: immunoSEQ multiplex PCR. The table lists around 1,900,000 clones, over 85% of them singletons, with more than 1.5% in the top ten. Overall study results and limits: Sampling involved blood alone; tissue repertoires likely differ. Incompleteness in sorted-subset sequencing, despite large depth, was shown by rarefaction. The generation probabilities recorded for non-shared clonotypes fell below those of clonotypes shared by all four donors. What naive subsets generally showed was a larger estimated richness than memory subsets showed.

Sequenced input: naive CD8+ T cells from PBMCs. The chain employs TRBV27 and TRBJ1-1; D is uncertain. The receptor's source is a young man in good health. Some clones in this sample may be carry-over from other donors' samples. The CDR3 reads CASSLAFYSRTEAFF. Here the CDR3 DNA reads TGTGCCAGCAGTTTAGCCTTTTATTCGCGCACTGAAGCTTTCTTT.